The present TCR beta chain was sequenced within a study of blood T cell repertoires in COVID-19. Source study methods: Estimated nucleated cell counts came from reference gene primer amplification. Assay: immunoSEQ multiplex PCR; the TCRdb copy retains only in-frame clones and omits some. D and trimming were read from the DNA, whereas the V and J calls and clone size are those reported in that table. The table lists roughly 300,000 clones, approximately 85% of them singletons, with 1.5% to 2% in the top ten. The length of the CDR3 is 15 residues. Germline values: CDR1 SGHTA, CDR2 FQGNSA. With 1 base removed from V and 6 bases from J, the gap between germline ends came to 10 bases.

The sample comprised peripheral blood. The chain has TRBV7-2 and TRBJ1-6, with TRBD1 as a possible D gene (5 bases). This clonotype was obtained from a woman aged 45-65 years with acute or convalescent COVID-19. CDR3 amino acids: CASSLVTGTNSPLHF. The DNA for the CDR3 is TGTGCCAGCAGCTTAGTAACAGGAACTAATTCACCCCTCCACTTT.